Given below is one T cell receptor (beta chain) in context. The naive CD8 subset, CD45RO-negative cells positively selected for CCR7, excluded terminally differentiated effector memory CD45RA+ cells. The data were taken from a study of shared clonotypes between healthy human individuals. The protocol was immunoSEQ multiplex PCR, while the TCRdb copy is restricted to in-frame clones and leaves out a portion. This table holds roughly 1,800,000 clones, 85% to 95% found once. Germline CDR1 MNHEY, CDR2 SMNVEV (reference sequence). The CDR3 totals 16 residues. V dropped 6 bases and J dropped 4 bases, with 18 bases sitting between them.

This TCR was sampled from a man younger than 30 in good health. Source material: naive CD8+ T cells sorted from blood. This chain uses TRBV27 with TRBJ2-2; D possibly corresponds to TRBD2 (7 bases). CDR3 sequence (DNA): TGTGCCAGCAGAACCCCCGGGGGGCTTATCACCGGGGAGCTGTTTTTT. Its translation: CASRTPGGLITGELFF.